A single sample is the source of the 16 T cell receptor beta chains below, sequenced in a study of blood T cell repertoires in COVID-19. Using immunoSEQ multiplex PCR, the repertoire was profiled, and TCRdb retains in-frame clones only, with some absent. The repertoire consists of about 300,000 clones, with more than 75% occurring once and the leading ten covering around 1.5%. Sequenced sample: peripheral blood. The receptors were gathered from a woman aged 45-65 years with acute or convalescent COVID-19.

J is TRBJ2-1 and V is TRBV7-2, with 12 positions matching TRBD2. The CDR3 loop spans 16 amino acids. Germline assignment: CDR1 SGHTA and CDR2 FQGNSA. The V and J ends lost 4 bases and 6 bases, in that order; junction bases with no gene match: 7. The CDR3 spells CASSSQGLAGTNEQFF. CDR3 sequence (DNA): TGTGCCAGCAGCTCCCAAGGACTAGCGGGAACCAATGAGCAGTTCTTC.

The chain is built from TRBV7-3 and TRBJ2-1; TRBD1 matches 10 bases. Germline CDR1 is SGHTA and CDR2 is FQGTGA. V lost 3 bases and J lost 9; bases outside the gene matches: 8. The CDR3 has 15 amino acids. CDR3 residues: CASSFRDRGQGEQFF. CDR3 DNA: TGTGCCAGCAGCTTCCGAGACAGGGGGCAAGGTGAGCAGTTCTTC. The entire variable domain, with the rest obtained from reference TRBV7-3 and TRBJ2-1, is as follows: GAGVSQTPSNKVTEKGKYVELRCDPISGHTALYWYRQSLGQGPEFLIYFQGTGAADDSGLPNDRFFAVRPEGSVSTLKIQRTERGDSAVYLCASSFRDRGQGEQFFGPGTRLTVL.

This clone was seen a few times. The gene calls are TRBV5-1 and TRBJ2-7, with 7 bases aligning to TRBD1. The trim removed 4 bases at V and 2 bases at J, leaving 6 bases unmatched. Germline CDR1 SGHRS, CDR2 YFSETQ. The CDR3 extends over 14 amino acids. The CDR3 spells CASSPRDRAYEQYF. Here the CDR3 DNA reads TGCGCCAGCAGCCCCCGGGACAGAGCCTACGAGCAGTACTTC.

This clone has just one count. Other DNA sequences within the sample encode an identical CDR3. V usage is TRBV7-2 and J usage is TRBJ1-1; tentative D call: TRBD1 (5 bases). This CDR3 has 14 amino acids. Germline-derived CDR1 and CDR2 are SGHTA and FQGNSA. V was cut by 1 base and J by 1 base, with 7 bases left in between. CDR3 loop: CASSLGQSNTEAFF. The CDR3 DNA reads as TGTGCCAGCAGCTTAGGACAGTCGAACACTGAAGCTTTCTTT.

This rearrangement joins TRBV19 to TRBJ1-2; 9 positions match TRBD1. The CDR3 consists of 15 residues. V gave up 9 bases and J gave up 2 bases; unmatched junction bases: 10. CDR1 is LNHDA and CDR2 is SQIVND in the germline V gene (reference sequence). The CDR3 loop reads CASATKQGANYGYTF. The CDR3 DNA follows: TGTGCCAGCGCTACTAAACAGGGGGCGAACTATGGCTACACCTTC.

The chain recombines TRBV3-1 (or the pseudogene TRBV3-2) with TRBJ1-5, with D perhaps matching TRBD1 (6 bases). Germline V gene lookup returns CDR1 LGHDT and CDR2 YNNKEL (reference sequence). V was shortened by 0 bases and J by 13 bases, with 10 bases between the two germline ends. The CDR3 consists of 12 residues. The CDR3 nucleotides read TGTGCCAGCAGCCAAGAGACAGGTGAGCAGCATTTT. It codes for CASSQETGEQHF.

This sequence joins TRBV18 and TRBJ2-7; 8 nucleotides align to TRBD1. This CDR3 has 14 residues. With 3 bases clipped from V and 2 bases from J, the junction kept 3 bases outside the gene matches. From germline, CDR1 is KGHSH and CDR2 LQKENI. This chain's CDR3 is CASSPDRAAYEQYF. The CDR3 bases are TGTGCCAGCTCACCGGACAGGGCGGCCTACGAGCAGTACTTC. Full variable domain (rest looked up from reference TRBV18 and TRBJ2-7): NAGVMQNPRHLVRRRGQEARLRCSPMKGHSHVYWYRQLPEEGLKFMVYLQKENIIDESGMPKERFSAEFPKEGPSILRIQQVVRGDSAAYFCASSPDRAAYEQYFGPGTRLTVT.

The chain recombines TRBV27 with TRBJ2-6, with 9 nucleotides matching TRBD1. Germline V gene data show CDR1 as MNHEY and CDR2 as SMNVEV (reference sequence). With 2 bases clipped from V and 0 bases from J, the junction kept 8 bases outside the gene matches. There are 19 residues in the CDR3. The CDR3 DNA is TGTGCCAGCAGTTTACCTACCGGGACAGGGATCTCTGGGGCCAACGTCCTGACTTTC. Translated, it gives CASSLPTGTGISGANVLTF. Combining the CDR3 with reference TRBV27 and TRBJ2-6 gives the whole variable domain EAQVTQNPRYLITVTGKKLTVTCSQNMNHEYMSWYRQDPGLGLRQIYYSMNVEVTDKGDVPEGYKVSRKEKRNFPLILESPSPNQTSLYFCASSLPTGTGISGANVLTFGAGSRLTVL.

The rearrangement uses TRBV7-9 and TRBJ2-7, with a possible D match to TRBD1 (6 bases). The CDR3 extends over 14 amino acids. V was shortened by 5 bases and J by 0 bases, with 11 bases between the two germline ends. Germline CDR1 and CDR2: SEHNR and FQNEAQ (reference sequence). CDR3 DNA sequence: TGTGCCAGCAGCCCTCGCAGGGGCTCCTACGAGCAGTACTTC. It encodes CASSPRRGSYEQYF.

V gene TRBV5-4 combines with J gene TRBJ1-2; a possible D gene is TRBD1 (5 bases). CDR3 length: 15 amino acids. V lost 0 bases to trimming and J lost 1 base, with 10 bases between them. The germline V gene has CDR1 SGHNT and CDR2 YYREEE (reference sequence). The CDR3 loop is CASSLDTGLNYGYTF. CDR3 nucleotide sequence: TGTGCCAGCAGCTTGGACACAGGCCTTAACTATGGCTACACCTTC.

This chain joins TRBV5-1 and TRBJ1-1; D unresolved. Trimming took 2 bases from V and 1 from J, leaving 9 bases between them. This CDR3 contains 14 residues. CDR1 and CDR2 from the germline V gene are SGHRS and YFSETQ. DNA for the CDR3: TGCGCCAGCAGCTTCCAAACACCGAACACTGAAGCTTTCTTT. Encoded protein: CASSFQTPNTEAFF.

The chain combines TRBV12-3 or TRBV12-4 with TRBJ1-1; 8 bases line up with TRBD1. Losses at the gene ends were 7 bases for V and 9 bases for J; bases not matched to a gene: 7. The CDR3 length is 12 residues. CDR3 sequence (DNA): TGTGCCAGCACCTTGGACAGGGAGAAAGCTTTCTTT. Protein product: CASTLDREKAFF.

The chain joins TRBV3-1 (or the pseudogene TRBV3-2) to TRBJ2-7; D is unresolved. Germline V gene data show CDR1 as LGHDT and CDR2 as YNNKEL (reference sequence). CDR3 length: 13 amino acids. V lost 0 bases to trimming and J lost 7 bases, with 10 bases between them. The CDR3 bases are TGTGCCAGCAGCCAAGAAATAGCTAGGGAGCAGTACTTC. Translating it yields CASSQEIAREQYF.

In its sample, this clone was seen a few times. This sequence joins TRBV2 and TRBJ1-6; no clear D. CDR1 is SNHLY and CDR2 is FYNNEI in the germline V gene. Trimming removed 1 base at V and 2 bases at J, with 12 bases between. The CDR3 is 17 residues long. The DNA of the CDR3 is TGTGCCAGCAGTGAAGGCGGGATAGGCCCCTATAATTCACCCCTCCACTTT. Translation gives CASSEGGIGPYNSPLHF.

The chain joins TRBV30 to TRBJ2-7, with 11 bases fitting TRBD1. Trimming took 0 bases from V and 6 from J; bases not matched to a gene: 1. This CDR3 is built from 13 residues. The germline V gene has CDR1 GTSNPN and CDR2 SVGIG (reference sequence). The CDR3 nucleotides read TGTGCCTGGAGTGTGGGGACAGGGGGCGAGCAGTACTTC. It specifies CAWSVGTGGEQYF.

The chain carries TRBV5-1 and TRBJ1-2; TRBD1 aligns across 8 bases. The CDR3 runs 14 residues. V lost 4 bases, J lost 4 bases, and 6 bases stayed unmatched. Germline V gene data show CDR1 as SGHRS and CDR2 as YFSETQ. CDR3 in amino acids: CASSLGTGTYGYTF. The CDR3 DNA is TGCGCCAGCAGCCTCGGGACAGGTACCTATGGCTACACCTTC.